These 25 T cell receptor beta chains originate from one sample sequenced in a study of blood T cell repertoires in COVID-19. TCRdb keeps only in-frame clones here, not all; method: immunoSEQ multiplex PCR. The sample yields about 300,000 clones, roughly 86% seen once. The source material was peripheral blood. Source of these receptors: a man aged 65 to 85 with acute or convalescent COVID-19.

The V gene is TRBV15, the J gene TRBJ1-2; 10 bases align to TRBD1. CDR1 LNHNV and CDR2 YYDKDF come from the germline V gene (reference sequence). CDR3 length equals 16 residues. V shed 0 bases, J shed 4 bases, and the junction held 5 bases outside the gene matches. The DNA for the CDR3 is TGTGCCACCAGCAGAGACTGGGACAGGGGATCCTATGGCTACACCTTC. It encodes CATSRDWDRGSYGYTF. Using reference TRBV15 and TRBJ1-2 for the parts outside the CDR3, the full variable domain is DAMVIQNPRYQVTQFGKPVTLSCSQTLNHNVMYWYQQKSSQAPKLLFHYYDKDFNNEADTPDNFQSRRPNTSFCFLDIRSPGLGDTAMYLCATSRDWDRGSYGYTFGSGTRLTVV.

The chain uses TRBV28 and TRBJ1-3; tentatively, D is TRBD1 (5 bases). Trimming removed 4 bases at V and 1 base at J, with 8 bases between. Germline V CDR1 and CDR2: MDHEN, SYDVKM. The CDR3 runs to 14 residues. This CDR3 reads CASSWGGSGNTIYF. The CDR3 DNA sequence: TGTGCCAGCAGTTGGGGGGGGTCTGGAAACACCATATATTTT.

This clone occurred a few times. This chain links TRBV19 with TRBJ2-7; tentative D call: TRBD1 (5 bases). The CDR3 covers 14 residues. CDR1 LNHDA and CDR2 SQIVND come from the germline V gene (reference sequence). V lost 5 bases and J 2 bases, leaving 13 bases between the germline ends. CDR3 loop: CASSPGRTTYEQYF. The CDR3 coding sequence is TGTGCCAGTAGTCCAGGGCGGACAACCTACGAGCAGTACTTC.

The chain has TRBV9 and TRBJ2-3, with D possibly matching TRBD1 (5 bases). The ends were cut back, 1 base at V and 4 bases at J, with 7 bases in the middle. The length of the CDR3 is 13 residues. The V gene's germline CDR1 is SGDLS and CDR2 YYNGEE. Here the CDR3 DNA reads TGTGCCAGCAGCGTACAGGGTTCAGATACGCAGTATTTT. Protein: CASSVQGSDTQYF.

This clone was observed a single time. The rearrangement links TRBV3-1 (or the pseudogene TRBV3-2) to TRBJ1-6, with TRBD1 matching 8 bases. The CDR3 has 15 amino acids. Trimming removed 4 bases from V and 8 bases from J; junction bases left unmatched: 7. Germline values: CDR1 LGHDT, CDR2 YNNKEL (reference sequence). CDR3 sequence (DNA): TGTGCCAGCAGCCCTGGACAGGGATCGTATTCACCCCTCCACTTT. The encoded protein is CASSPGQGSYSPLHF.

The V call is TRBV12-3 or TRBV12-4, the J call TRBJ2-7, with D possibly TRBD2 on 6 matching bases. With 3 bases removed from V and 2 bases from J, the gap between germline ends came to 8 bases. The length of the CDR3 is 13 residues. CDR3 bases: TGTGCCAGCAGTTTCGCGGGGCCCTACGAGCAGTACTTC. Residues: CASSFAGPYEQYF.

This chain uses TRBV27 with TRBJ1-2, with D possibly TRBD1 on 5 matching bases. Trimming stripped 3 bases from V and 2 bases from J, with 13 bases between. The CDR3 consists of 15 residues. Looked up from germline, CDR1 is MNHEY and CDR2 is SMNVEV (reference sequence). The CDR3 DNA sequence: TGTGCCAGCAGTTTTCGGGGTGGGGGGAACTATGGCTACACCTTC. It encodes CASSFRGGGNYGYTF.

This clone was detected only a few times. The rearrangement joins TRBV5-1 to TRBJ2-7, with 7 bases aligning to TRBD1. CDR1 and CDR2 (germline): SGHRS, YFSETQ. This CDR3 region has 13 residues. The V segment lost 3 bases and the J segment 6 bases; nucleotides outside the gene matches: 6. CDR3 protein: CASSWDSVGEQYF. Written as DNA, the CDR3 is TGCGCCAGCAGCTGGGACAGCGTAGGCGAGCAGTACTTC.

This chain connects TRBV20-1 to TRBJ1-5; D ambiguous. Germline V gene sequence: CDR1 DFQATT, CDR2 SNEGSKA (reference sequence). Trimming removed 3 bases from V and 6 bases from J, with 9 bases in between. The CDR3 contains 12 residues. The CDR3 loop reads CSASPTRQPQHF. The CDR3 nucleotides are TGCAGTGCTAGTCCTACCCGTCAGCCCCAGCATTTT.

V gene TRBV5-6 combines with J gene TRBJ1-2; TRBD1 matches at 8 bases. V shed 1 base and J 2 bases; nucleotides not matched to a gene: 4. The CDR3 covers 15 residues. CDR1 is SGHDT, CDR2 YYEEEE, per germline. The DNA for the CDR3 is TGTGCCAGCAGCTTGCTACAGGGGGGGAACTATGGCTACACCTTC. Translated: CASSLLQGGNYGYTF. The whole variable domain, filled in from reference TRBV5-6 and TRBJ1-2, reads DAGVTQSPTHLIKTRGQQVTLRCSPKSGHDTVSWYQQALGQGPQFIFQYYEEEERQRGNFPDRFSGHQFPNYSSELNVNALLLGDSALYLCASSLLQGGNYGYTFGSGTRLTVV.

J is TRBJ2-1 and V is TRBV6-5, with TRBD1 matching 7 bases. J was trimmed by 4 bases and V by 7 bases; bases with no gene match: 7. CDR1 MNHEY and CDR2 SVGAGI come from the germline V gene. This CDR3 is built from 14 residues. The CDR3 loop is CASKRDSEYNEQFF. DNA of the CDR3: TGTGCCAGCAAAAGGGACAGCGAATACAATGAGCAGTTCTTC.

The chain uses TRBV4-3 and TRBJ2-1, with D unresolved. The ends were cut back, 0 bases at V and 0 bases at J, with 9 bases in the middle. Germline V gives CDR1 LGHNA, CDR2 YSLEER. This CDR3 region has 16 residues. CDR3: CASSQDIWSSYNEQFF. Written as DNA, the CDR3 is TGCGCCAGCAGCCAAGATATCTGGAGCTCCTACAATGAGCAGTTCTTC.

The chain couples TRBV27 to TRBJ1-1; possible D gene TRBD1, 6 bases. V gave up 2 bases and J gave up 1 base, with 8 bases separating them. The CDR3 is 14 amino acids. CDR1 and CDR2 from the germline V gene are MNHEY and SMNVEV (reference sequence). The CDR3 bases are TGTGCCAGCAGTTTAAACAGGGAGAACACTGAAGCTTTCTTT. This sequence encodes CASSLNRENTEAFF.

The chain links TRBV5-1 to TRBJ1-4, with TRBD1 matching over 7 bases. CDR1 SGHRS and CDR2 YFSETQ come from the germline V gene. The CDR3 is 14 amino acids. Losses at the gene ends were 1 base for V and 8 bases for J; bases not matched to a gene: 5. In nucleotides, the CDR3 is TGCGCCAGCAGCTTGTTAGGGGGCGAGGAAAAACTGTTTTTT. This translates into CASSLLGGEEKLFF.

Comment on this clone: A read error may produce the germline difference seen at one junction end. This chain's CDR3 is CASSFNRQGENF. The CDR3 region has the DNA TGTGCCAGCAGTTTTAATCGACAGGGTGAAAATTTC. The chain employs TRBV12-3 or TRBV12-4 and TRBJ1-2; 7 nucleotides match TRBD1. The CDR3 totals 12 residues.

CDR3 DNA sequence: TGTGCCAGTACCGCGGGCAGGGGGGCCTATAATTCACCCCTCCACTTT. Amino acids: CASTAGRGAYNSPLHF. The rearrangement uses TRBV19 and TRBJ1-6; 7 bases fit TRBD1. From germline, CDR1 is LNHDA and CDR2 SQIVND (reference sequence). V gave up 7 bases and J gave up 2 bases; unmatched junction bases: 8. This CDR3 region has 16 residues.

The J gene is TRBJ2-1, the V gene TRBV7-2, with a possible D match to TRBD1 (6 bases). Germline CDR1 reads SGHTA; CDR2 reads FQGNSA. This CDR3 has 14 residues. V lost 6 bases and J 5 bases, leaving 14 bases between the germline ends. The CDR3 protein is CASSSGTLNNEQFF. For the CDR3, the DNA is TGTGCCAGCAGTTCTGGGACACTAAACAATGAGCAGTTCTTC.

The chain employs TRBV6-2 or TRBV6-3 and TRBJ1-2; 9 bases are a match to TRBD1. Per germline, CDR1 MNHEY and CDR2 SVGEGT. After removal of 6 bases from V and 4 bases from J, the junction contained 6 bases not matched to a gene. The CDR3 is 14 residues long. The CDR3 DNA reads TGTGCCAGCAGCCTTCCGGGACAGGGCTATGGCTACACCTTC. Its protein product is CASSLPGQGYGYTF.

The V gene is TRBV6-4, the J gene TRBJ1-2; D ambiguous. Germline-derived CDR1 and CDR2 are MRHNA and SNTAGT. The CDR3 loop spans 15 amino acids. Trimming pared 6 bases from V and 5 bases from J, leaving 19 bases between. DNA of the CDR3: TGTGCCAGCAGCGTATCTGTCGGAGACCTATATGGCTACACCTTC. It yields the protein CASSVSVGDLYGYTF.

The rearrangement joins TRBV2 to TRBJ1-2; D not resolved. Per germline, CDR1 SNHLY and CDR2 FYNNEI. The CDR3 totals 16 residues. V was shortened by 4 bases and J by 4 bases, with 19 bases between the two germline ends. DNA of the CDR3: TGTGCCAGCAGTGGTTTGGGAGGGCAGGTGGGCTATGGCTACACCTTC. Amino acid sequence: CASSGLGGQVGYGYTF.

This clone was detected only a few times. DNA for the CDR3: TGCGCCAGCAGCTTTGGCCTCTTAGCGGGAGGGCCGGGGGGAGATGAGCAGTTCTTC. It translates to CASSFGLLAGGPGGDEQFF. The genes are TRBV5-1 and TRBJ2-1; TRBD2 matches 11 bases. The ends lost 2 bases at V and 8 bases at J; junction bases unmatched: 18. Germline V gives CDR1 SGHRS, CDR2 YFSETQ. This CDR3 comprises 19 residues.

The V call is TRBV5-1, the J call TRBJ2-6; 11 nucleotides match TRBD1. Trimming at V came to 1 base and at J to 2 bases, leaving 8 bases not matched to a gene. CDR1 is SGHRS, CDR2 YFSETQ, per germline. This CDR3 is 19 amino acids long. The CDR3: CASSLKPGTGGAGANVLTF. In nucleotides, the CDR3 is TGCGCCAGCAGCTTGAAACCCGGGACAGGGGGGGCTGGGGCCAACGTCCTGACTTTC.

The rearrangement uses TRBV5-1 and TRBJ1-3, with 7 bases fitting TRBD1. Germline V CDR1 and CDR2: SGHRS, YFSETQ. Trimming removed 4 bases from V and 0 bases from J; junction bases left unmatched: 4. The CDR3 runs 15 residues. In DNA, the CDR3 is TGCGCCAGCAGCCTAGACAGGGCCTCTGGAAACACCATATATTTT. Protein product: CASSLDRASGNTIYF.

The rearrangement links TRBV19 to TRBJ2-3; D not certain. Per the germline V gene, CDR1 is LNHDA and CDR2 is SQIVND (reference sequence). Trimming left V 4 bases short and J 8 bases short, with 16 bases between. This CDR3 spans 14 amino acids. The CDR3 protein is CASSTTRQAGTQYF. CDR3 coding DNA: TGTGCCAGTAGTACAACCCGACAAGCCGGTACGCAGTATTTT.

The genes are TRBV28 and TRBJ2-2, with a tentative D call TRBD1 (5 bases). Trimming stripped 3 bases from V and 2 bases from J, with 10 bases between. This CDR3 is built from 15 residues. Looked up from germline, CDR1 is MDHEN and CDR2 is SYDVKM. CDR3: CASSLGRANTGELFF. CDR3 DNA sequence: TGTGCCAGCAGTTTGGGCAGGGCCAACACCGGGGAGCTGTTTTTT.